One and the same sample provided the 8 T cell receptor beta chains below, sequenced in a study of T-cell reconstitution after alpha-beta-depleted transplantation in children. Unique molecular identifiers featured in how the TCRbeta library was prepared. In TCRdb, the PCR reads were re-called with MiXCR into one record per CDR3 protein. The sample carries about half a million distinct CDR3 sequences, about an eighth recorded once. Sequenced here: PBMCs from the stem cell graft donor, sampled from the stem cell graft. These receptors all stem from a human donor who donated a stem cell graft to a child with combined immunodeficiency.

This chain uses TRBV7-9 with TRBJ2-5; 7 bases are a match to TRBD2. Germline CDR1 is SEHNR and CDR2 is FQNEAQ (reference sequence). The CDR3 loop spans 15 amino acids. With 2 bases clipped from V and 2 bases from J, the junction kept 5 bases outside the gene matches. Here the CDR3 DNA reads TGTGCCAGCAGCTTACGTGGACTAGATCAAGAGACCCAGTACTTC. It specifies CASSLRGLDQETQYF.

This chain joins TRBV29-1 and TRBJ2-5, with TRBD1 matching over 10 bases. The CDR3 sequence is 12 residues long. The J segment lost 5 bases and the V segment lost 7 bases, leaving 4 bases of the junction unmatched. Germline CDR1 is SQVTM and CDR2 is ANQGSEA. The CDR3, as DNA: TGCAGCGCGAGACAGGGGGCGGAGACCCAGTACTTC. Translated, it gives CSARQGAETQYF.

This clonotype was recorded many times. J is TRBJ2-6 and V is TRBV28; D is possibly TRBD1 (6 bases). Germline-derived CDR1 and CDR2 are MDHEN and SYDVKM. The CDR3 is made up of 15 amino acids. V was cut by 6 bases and J by 1 base, with 10 bases left in between. CDR3 residues: CASSQGGSGANVLTF. The CDR3 bases are TGTGCCAGCAGCCAAGGGGGATCTGGGGCCAACGTCCTGACTTTC.

This clonotype was picked up many times. The chain uses TRBV5-1 and TRBJ2-7, with TRBD1 matching over 9 bases. From germline, CDR1 is SGHRS and CDR2 YFSETQ. V gave up 0 bases and J gave up 5 bases; unmatched junction bases: 3. The CDR3 is made up of 14 amino acids. This CDR3 is CASSLGQGGDEQYF. In DNA, the CDR3 is TGCGCCAGCAGCTTGGGACAGGGGGGCGACGAGCAGTACTTC. Using reference TRBV5-1 and TRBJ2-7 for the parts outside the CDR3, the full variable domain is KAGVTQTPRYLIKTRGQQVTLSCSPISGHRSVSWYQQTPGQGLQFLFEYFSETQRNKGNFPGRFSGRQFSNSRSEMNVSTLELGDSALYLCASSLGQGGDEQYFGPGTRLTVT.

The chain's CDR3 is CSAGTGATYGYTF. The CDR3 bases are TGCAGCGCGGGTACAGGGGCCACTTATGGCTACACCTTC. The genes are TRBV29-1 and TRBJ1-2; 7 nucleotides line up with TRBD1. The V segment lost 7 bases and the J segment 5 bases; nucleotides outside the gene matches: 10. The CDR3 has 13 residues. Germline V lookup: CDR1 SQVTM, CDR2 ANQGSEA.

The V call is TRBV7-2, the J call TRBJ2-3, with D possibly TRBD1 on 7 matching bases. The CDR3 length is 14 residues. V was trimmed by 4 bases and J by 4 bases, leaving 12 bases between them. The V gene's germline CDR1 is SGHTA and CDR2 FQGNSA. CDR3 residues: CASSYRRGADTQYF. The CDR3 DNA reads as TGTGCCAGCAGCTACCGCAGGGGGGCAGATACGCAGTATTTT.

This clonotype was seen a few times. The chain couples TRBV3-1 to TRBJ2-2; 9 bases map to TRBD2. Germline-derived CDR1 and CDR2 are LGHDT and YNNKEL (reference sequence). Trimming at V came to 1 base and at J to 5 bases, leaving 2 bases not matched to a gene. The CDR3 sequence is 15 residues long. In nucleotides, the CDR3 is TGTGCCAGCAGCCAAGTGCTAGCGGGGACCGGGGAGCTGTTTTTT. Amino acid sequence: CASSQVLAGTGELFF.

Comment on this clonotype: No conserved phenylalanine or tryptophan is present at the end of the CDR3, so a read error is the likely explanation. This chain links TRBV5-1 with TRBJ2-3; possibly TRBD1 for D (6 bases). This CDR3 contains 13 residues. V was clipped by 4 bases and J by 1 base, with 7 bases between them. CDR1 SGHRS and CDR2 YFSETQ come from the germline V gene. Here the CDR3 reads CASSPGGTDTQYC. CDR3 DNA: TGCGCCAGCAGCCCAGGGGGCACAGATACGCAGTATTGT.